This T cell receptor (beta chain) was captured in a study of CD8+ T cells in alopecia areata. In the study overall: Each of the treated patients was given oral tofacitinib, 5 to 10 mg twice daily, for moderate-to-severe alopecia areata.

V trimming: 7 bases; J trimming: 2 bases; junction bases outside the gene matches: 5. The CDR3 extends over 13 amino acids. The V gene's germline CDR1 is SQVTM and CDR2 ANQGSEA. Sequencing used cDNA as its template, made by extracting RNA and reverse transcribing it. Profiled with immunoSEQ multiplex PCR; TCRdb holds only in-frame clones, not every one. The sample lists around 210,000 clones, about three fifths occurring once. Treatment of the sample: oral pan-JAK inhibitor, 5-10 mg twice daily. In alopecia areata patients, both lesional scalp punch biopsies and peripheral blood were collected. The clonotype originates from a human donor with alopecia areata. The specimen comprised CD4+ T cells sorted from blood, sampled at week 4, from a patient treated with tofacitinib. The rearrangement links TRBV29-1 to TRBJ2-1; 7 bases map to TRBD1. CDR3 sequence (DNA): TGCAGCGGGGCCAGGGGGACCTACAATGAGCAGTTCTTC. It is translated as CSGARGTYNEQFF.